This T cell receptor beta chain was profiled in a study of blood T cell repertoires in COVID-19. This table comes from immunoSEQ multiplex PCR, and its TCRdb copy is limited to in-frame clones, with some not included. The sample has 90,000 to 95,000 clones; around 89% are singletons. Germline CDR1 and CDR2: LGHNA and YSLEER. The CDR3 runs 16 residues. V shed 0 bases and J 11 bases; nucleotides not matched to a gene: 7. The chain combines TRBV4-3 with TRBJ2-1; 13 bases line up with TRBD2. Sequences were obtained from peripheral blood. This clonotype was sampled from a woman older than 75 with active COVID-19. The CDR3 region is CASSQDLSGTSGKQFF. Here the CDR3 DNA reads TGCGCCAGCAGCCAAGACCTATCCGGGACTAGCGGGAAGCAGTTCTTC.